The present T cell receptor (beta chain) was sequenced within a study of T-cell memory formation after mild COVID-19. Study results and caveats: Several responding clones turned up in pre-infection memory, indicating that cross-reactive memory may have taken part.

TCRdb passed the 5' RACE reads through MiXCR, listing each CDR3 protein once. The sample lists a few hundred thousand distinct CDR3 sequences, around 15% occurring once. Germline CDR1 is SGHAT and CDR2 is FQNNGV. The CDR3 runs to 15 residues. After removal of 1 base from V and 10 bases from J, the junction contained 10 bases not matched to a gene. Notes on this clonotype: What it binds is not known.

This chain links TRBV11-2 with TRBJ2-5, with 9 nucleotides matching TRBD2. The TCR was taken from a man aged 18 to 30 who had mild COVID-19 (a few samples of this study predate the infection). Cell type and time point are not known. The material sequenced was PBMCs or a T cell subset sorted from them (not recorded which). Here the CDR3 reads CASSLVPLRGGFQYF. As DNA, the CDR3 is TGTGCCAGCAGCTTAGTCCCACTGCGGGGGGGCTTCCAGTACTTC.